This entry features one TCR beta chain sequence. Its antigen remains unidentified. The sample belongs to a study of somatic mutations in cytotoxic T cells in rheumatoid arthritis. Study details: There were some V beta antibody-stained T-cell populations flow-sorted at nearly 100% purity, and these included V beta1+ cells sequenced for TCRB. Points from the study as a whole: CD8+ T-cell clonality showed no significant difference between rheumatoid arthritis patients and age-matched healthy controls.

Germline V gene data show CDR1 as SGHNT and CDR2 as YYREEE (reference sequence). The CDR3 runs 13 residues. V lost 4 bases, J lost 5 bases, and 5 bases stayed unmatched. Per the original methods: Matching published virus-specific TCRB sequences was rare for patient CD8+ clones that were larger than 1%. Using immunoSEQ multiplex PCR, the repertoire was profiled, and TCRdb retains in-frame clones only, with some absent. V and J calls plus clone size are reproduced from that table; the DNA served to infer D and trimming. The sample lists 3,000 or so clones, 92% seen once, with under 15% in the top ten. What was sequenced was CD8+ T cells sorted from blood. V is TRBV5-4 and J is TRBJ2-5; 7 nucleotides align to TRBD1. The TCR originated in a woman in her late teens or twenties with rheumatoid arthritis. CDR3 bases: TGTGCCAGCAGCGGGACAGATTGGGAGACCCAGTACTTC. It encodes CASSGTDWETQYF.